This T cell receptor (beta chain) was sequenced during a study of blood T cell repertoires in COVID-19. At the level of the study: Both acute and convalescent COVID-19 samples were obtained from the United States, Italy and Spain. From T cells, B-cell-depleted T cells, or PBMCs came the material, which was cDNA or gDNA.

Original data processing: The authors estimated nucleated cell counts from reference gene primer amplification. Libraries were prepared by immunoSEQ multiplex PCR; TCRdb keeps only in-frame clonotypes and omits some of them. V and J calls and clone size follow that table, whereas D and trimming were derived from the DNA. The sample consists of roughly 52,000 clones, approximately 85% of them appearing once. V was clipped by 0 bases and J by 5 bases; unmatched bases: 8. Looked up from germline, CDR1 is SEHNR and CDR2 is FQNEAQ (reference sequence). CDR3 length: 16 residues. The TCR was taken from a human donor in a cohort sampled during active COVID-19. The V call is TRBV7-9, the J call TRBJ2-3; 7 positions match TRBD2. Sequenced material: peripheral blood. The CDR3 coding sequence is TGTGCCAGCAGCTTAGCTGTGGGTTCGGGGGGAGATACGCAGTATTTT. This gives the protein CASSLAVGSGGDTQYF.